The 23 T cell receptor beta chains listed next were all sequenced from one sample in a study of OX40 agonist ivuxolimab in advanced cancers. Receptor libraries were prepared by the immunoSEQ multiplex PCR assay. As stored in TCRdb, this immuneACCESS dataset retains in-frame rearrangements with V and J assigned. A fraction of the clones does not appear; measured against another copy, unresolved V genes explain less than half of the discrepancy, and the remainder lacks a known reason. The sample data list just over 40,000 clones, and around 84% of these were observed just once. The ten largest clones add up to roughly 16% of the sample. This specimen was CD4+ or CD8+ T cells sorted from blood, taken in a trial of the OX40 agonist ivuxolimab. The receptors were sampled from an adult with an advanced solid tumor such as melanoma, head and neck, liver or kidney cancer.

The V gene is TRBV11-2, the J gene TRBJ2-1; unclear D gene. CDR3 length equals 12 residues. V was pared by 5 bases and J by 7 bases, with 9 bases between. Germline V gene lookup returns CDR1 SGHAT and CDR2 FQNNGV. The CDR3, as DNA: TGTGCCAGCAGCCGACCCTTTAATGAGCAGTTCTTC. It codes for CASSRPFNEQFF.

This clone was seen a few times. The CDR3 DNA follows: TGTGCCAGCAGCTTAACCCGGGAGGTGGAGGAGACCCAGTACTTC. Its protein product is CASSLTREVEETQYF. The chain joins TRBV7-6 to TRBJ2-5; TRBD2 matches at 7 bases. The CDR3 sequence is 15 residues long. Trimming removed 2 bases from V and 5 bases from J; junction bases left unmatched: 8. CDR1 is SGHVS, CDR2 FNYEAQ, per germline.

The J gene is TRBJ2-7, the V gene TRBV27; D not certain. V lost 3 bases to trimming and J lost 2 bases, with 11 bases between them. CDR1 is MNHEY, CDR2 SMNVEV, per germline (reference sequence). This CDR3 is built from 14 residues. CDR3 residues: CASSFLDEPYEQYF. In nucleotides, the CDR3 is TGTGCCAGCAGTTTTTTAGACGAGCCCTACGAGCAGTACTTC.

The V gene is TRBV30, the J gene TRBJ1-1; D is ambiguous. The CDR3 sequence is 15 residues long. V shed 3 bases and J shed 0 bases, with 14 bases lying between them. Germline values: CDR1 GTSNPN, CDR2 SVGIG (reference sequence). The DNA of the CDR3 is TGTGCCTGGAGAGTAGCCCCCGGAATGAACACTGAAGCTTTCTTT. It specifies CAWRVAPGMNTEAFF.

The genes are TRBV7-9 and TRBJ1-5, with D tentatively TRBD1 (5 bases). The CDR3 sequence is 14 residues long. V was cut by 5 bases and J by 5 bases, with 13 bases left in between. CDR1 and CDR2 (germline): SEHNR, FQNEAQ (reference sequence). This chain's CDR3 is CASSVDLGDQPQHF. DNA of the CDR3: TGTGCCAGCAGCGTGGACTTAGGGGATCAGCCCCAGCATTTT.

This clone was detected once. The CDR3: CASSARGGPNYGYTF. CDR3 DNA: TGTGCCAGCAGTGCAAGAGGAGGGCCTAACTATGGCTACACCTTC. The chain joins TRBV25-1 to TRBJ1-2; D is ambiguous. The CDR3 is made up of 15 amino acids. Between the trimmed V and J ends, which lost 4 bases and 0 bases, there was a span of 12 bases. Germline values: CDR1 MGHDK, CDR2 SYGVNS.

This clone was seen a few times. The gene calls are TRBV2 and TRBJ1-4, with D perhaps matching TRBD1 (5 bases). V lost 8 bases, J lost 7 bases, and 23 bases lay in between. Germline V gene data show CDR1 as SNHLY and CDR2 as FYNNEI. There are 16 residues in the CDR3. The CDR3 sequence is CASAGTHHPEPEKLFF. The CDR3, as DNA: TGTGCCAGCGCCGGGACCCATCACCCGGAGCCTGAAAAACTGTTTTTT.

This rearrangement joins TRBV19 to TRBJ1-3, with no clear D. This CDR3 has 16 amino acids. V lost 6 bases, J lost 3 bases, and 18 bases lay in between. Germline values: CDR1 LNHDA, CDR2 SQIVND (reference sequence). The CDR3 loop reads CASSPHQDLFGNTIYF. The CDR3 coding sequence is TGTGCCAGTAGCCCCCACCAGGACTTATTTGGAAACACCATATATTTT.

This clone was observed a handful of times. V gene TRBV7-9 combines with J gene TRBJ2-7, with 7 bases fitting TRBD2. The CDR3 is 13 amino acids. The V gene's germline CDR1 is SEHNR and CDR2 FQNEAQ (reference sequence). V was clipped by 4 bases and J by 4 bases; unmatched bases: 4. CDR3 nucleotide sequence: TGTGCCAGCAGCTCCCAGGGAGGGTACGAGCAGTACTTC. Its translation: CASSSQGGYEQYF.

About this clone: Given a much more abundant clone one base away, this may be a read error. The CDR3 DNA is TGTGCCAGCAGCTTTCACGGACAGGGACCCTATGGCTACACCTTC. It encodes CASSFHGQGPYGYTF. The chain employs TRBV5-4 and TRBJ1-2; 8 bases align to TRBD1. The CDR3 length is 15 residues. With 2 bases clipped from V and 4 bases from J, the junction kept 7 bases outside the gene matches. The germline CDR1 and CDR2 sequences are SGHNT and YYREEE (reference sequence).

The sample holds one count of this clone. The rearrangement joins TRBV19 to TRBJ1-1; the D is unclear. This CDR3 comprises 11 residues. The V gene's germline CDR1 is LNHDA and CDR2 SQIVND (reference sequence). Trimming left V 10 bases short and J 5 bases short, with 11 bases between. CDR3 amino acids: CATRSGTEAFF. The CDR3 region has the DNA TGTGCCACCCGGTCGGGTACTGAAGCTTTCTTT.

The rearrangement joins TRBV15 to TRBJ1-2, with 11 positions matching TRBD1. The CDR3 is made up of 16 amino acids. CDR1 is LNHNV and CDR2 is YYDKDF in the germline V gene (reference sequence). The V segment lost 1 base and the J segment 2 bases; nucleotides outside the gene matches: 3. The CDR3 region has the DNA TGTGCCACCAGCAGAGGGGACAGGGGGGTAAACTATGGCTACACCTTC. This gives the protein CATSRGDRGVNYGYTF.

CDR3 protein: CASSLAPRQGQGEQYF. The CDR3 DNA reads as TGTGCCAGCAGCTTAGCGCCTAGGCAGGGACAGGGCGAGCAGTACTTC. V usage is TRBV7-6 and J usage is TRBJ2-7; 9 nucleotides align to TRBD1. From germline, CDR1 is SGHVS and CDR2 FNYEAQ. The CDR3 has 16 residues. V trimming: 0 bases; J trimming: 6 bases; junction bases outside the gene matches: 9. Full variable domain (outside the CDR3, taken from reference TRBV7-6 and TRBJ2-7): GAGVSQSPRYKVTKRGQDVALRCDPISGHVSLYWYRQALGQGPEFLTYFNYEAQQDKSGLPNDRFSAERPEGSISTLTIQRTEQRDSAMYRCASSLAPRQGQGEQYFGPGTRLTVT.

The chain has TRBV12-5 and TRBJ1-2; D is possibly TRBD1 (6 bases). The CDR3 spans 16 residues. Germline V gene lookup returns CDR1 LGHNT and CDR2 FRNRAP. With 3 bases removed from V and 6 bases from J, the gap between germline ends came to 20 bases. This CDR3 reads CASGFPVDSRRDGYTF. CDR3 nucleotide sequence: TGTGCTAGTGGTTTCCCCGTGGACAGTAGGAGGGATGGCTACACCTTC.

This clone has a single count. The V call is TRBV27, the J call TRBJ2-7; 8 nucleotides line up with TRBD2. The V segment lost 0 bases and the J segment 6 bases; nucleotides outside the gene matches: 4. Germline CDR1 and CDR2: MNHEY and SMNVEV (reference sequence). This CDR3 has 14 amino acids. The CDR3, as DNA: TGTGCCAGCAGTTTATCAGGTGCGGGGGGCGAGCAGTACTTC. This translates into CASSLSGAGGEQYF.

The rearrangement joins TRBV7-6 to TRBJ2-1, with TRBD1 as a possible D gene (5 bases). From germline, CDR1 is SGHVS and CDR2 FNYEAQ. The CDR3 consists of 15 residues. V lost 1 base, J lost 8 bases, and 15 bases lay in between. The CDR3 sequence: CASSLEVGEIYEQFF. The CDR3 bases are TGTGCCAGCAGCTTAGAGGTAGGGGAAATCTATGAGCAGTTCTTC.

The CDR3 loop is CASRHAAGGGGELFF. CDR3 sequence (DNA): TGTGCCAGCAGACACGCGGCGGGGGGGGGAGGAGAGCTGTTTTTT. This sequence joins TRBV6-5 and TRBJ2-2; 9 bases agree with TRBD2. Trimming removed 6 bases from V and 11 bases from J; junction bases left unmatched: 13. The CDR3 contains 15 residues. CDR1 and CDR2 from the germline V gene are MNHEY and SVGAGI.

This clone has just one count. This sequence joins TRBV15 and TRBJ1-5; D ambiguous. The germline V gene has CDR1 LNHNV and CDR2 YYDKDF (reference sequence). The V end lost 0 bases, the J end lost 0 bases, and 6 bases lay between the germline ends. The CDR3 loop spans 15 amino acids. CDR3 loop: CATSRDRHSNQPQHF. The CDR3 region has the DNA TGTGCCACCAGCAGAGATCGCCATAGCAATCAGCCCCAGCATTTT.

The V and J genes are TRBV19 and TRBJ1-2; unclear D gene. This CDR3 spans 16 amino acids. V shed 6 bases and J shed 4 bases, with 21 bases lying between them. From germline, CDR1 is LNHDA and CDR2 SQIVND (reference sequence). Here the CDR3 DNA reads TGTGCCAGTAGGGGTATCAGGAAGGATTCCGTCTATGGCTACACCTTC. This translates into CASRGIRKDSVYGYTF.

J is TRBJ1-2 and V is TRBV4-2, with 10 bases matching TRBD1. CDR3 length: 16 residues. The germline CDR1 and CDR2 sequences are LGHNA and YNFKEQ. Trimming took 0 bases from V and 3 from J; bases not matched to a gene: 4. The CDR3 region is CASSQEQGQGYYGYTF. The DNA of the CDR3 is TGTGCCAGCAGCCAAGAACAGGGACAGGGGTACTATGGCTACACCTTC.

This clone is labeled medium-sized. The chain has TRBV9 and TRBJ2-7, with D tentatively TRBD2 (7 bases). The CDR3 has 15 residues. The V gene lost 0 bases and the J gene lost 5 bases, with 15 bases spanning the gap. Germline V CDR1 and CDR2: SGDLS, YYNGEE. The CDR3: CASSVDSVGGDEQYF. DNA of the CDR3: TGTGCCAGCAGCGTAGACTCAGTAGGGGGGGACGAGCAGTACTTC.

Only one count was recorded for this clone. The chain is built from TRBV9 and TRBJ2-2; TRBD2 matches at 9 bases. The CDR3 is 15 amino acids. J was trimmed by 5 bases and V by 0 bases; bases with no gene match: 2. Germline V lookup: CDR1 SGDLS, CDR2 YYNGEE. The CDR3 loop is CASSVGTSATGELFF. The CDR3 nucleotides read TGTGCCAGCAGCGTAGGGACTAGCGCGACCGGGGAGCTGTTTTTT. Full variable domain (remainder filled in from reference TRBV9 and TRBJ2-2): DSGVTQTPKHLITATGQRVTLRCSPRSGDLSVYWYQQSLDQGLQFLIQYYNGEERAKGNILERFSAQQFPDLHSELNLSSLELGDSALYFCASSVGTSATGELFFGEGSRLTVL.

The chain employs TRBV4-3 and TRBJ2-2; no clear D gene. The ends were cut back, 0 bases at V and 7 bases at J, with 6 bases in the middle. The CDR3 consists of 13 residues. Germline V gene data show CDR1 as LGHNA and CDR2 as YSLEER. DNA of the CDR3: TGCGCCAGCAGCCAAGATCGTAGCGGGGAGCTGTTTTTT. Its protein product is CASSQDRSGELFF.